The 13 T cell receptor beta chains below were found in one sample sequenced in a study of T cells after yellow fever vaccination. TCRdb re-called the 5' RACE reads through MiXCR, storing one row per CDR3 protein. The sample holds some 220,000 distinct CDR3 sequences, under 3.5% seen once. Sequenced here: CD4+ T cells sorted from PBMCs, sampled 10 days after the yellow fever booster vaccination. Receptors were obtained from a young man who received the YFV17D yellow fever vaccine.

This chain joins TRBV6-2 or TRBV6-3 and TRBJ2-1; 7 bases match TRBD1. The CDR3 contains 14 residues. In germline, CDR1 is MNHEY, CDR2 SVGEGT. Trimming removed 5 bases from V and 2 bases from J; junction bases left unmatched: 3. CDR3: CASSATGAYNEQFF. The DNA of the CDR3 is TGTGCCAGCAGTGCCACAGGGGCCTACAATGAGCAGTTCTTC.

This rearrangement joins TRBV24-1 to TRBJ2-1; D gene uncertain. Trimming removed 5 bases from V and 4 bases from J, with 5 bases in between. Looked up from germline, CDR1 is KGHDR and CDR2 is SFDVKD. The CDR3 is 12 amino acids. The CDR3 nucleotides read TGTGCCACCAGTGCCGAGTACAATGAGCAGTTCTTC. Protein: CATSAEYNEQFF.

This clonotype was counted a few times. J is TRBJ1-1 and V is TRBV28; 8 nucleotides align to TRBD1. CDR1 and CDR2 (germline): MDHEN, SYDVKM. CDR3 length: 16 residues. V shed 6 bases and J 0 bases; nucleotides not matched to a gene: 9. The CDR3 sequence: CASSPGQVLMNTEAFF. Here the CDR3 DNA reads TGTGCCAGCAGCCCGGGACAGGTCTTGATGAACACTGAAGCTTTCTTT.

On this clonotype: This may come from a read error, since a much larger clone is one base off. V usage is TRBV20-1 and J usage is TRBJ1-1; D is unclear. The V gene lost 2 bases and the J gene lost 4 bases, with 11 bases spanning the gap. CDR3 size: 13 residues. Germline assignment: CDR1 DFQATT and CDR2 SNEGSKA (reference sequence). The CDR3, as DNA: TGCAGTGCTAGATTTACGGTCTCCACTGAAGCTTTCTTT. Translation: CSARFTVSTEAFF.

In the case of this clonotype: This may come from a read error, since a much larger clone is one base off. The chain combines TRBV10-3 with TRBJ1-1, with D possibly TRBD1 on 5 matching bases. The CDR3 contains 11 residues. V shed 11 bases and J shed 10 bases, with 17 bases lying between them. CDR1 is ENHRY, CDR2 SYGVKD, per germline. The CDR3 here is CALWFGGVAFF. The CDR3 bases are TGTGCCCTCTGGTTTGGGGGTGTAGCTTTCTTT.

The sample holds a few counts of this clonotype. The chain uses TRBV7-6 and TRBJ2-1, with 15 bases lining up with TRBD2. After removal of 4 bases from V and 10 bases from J, the junction contained 11 bases not matched to a gene. Germline values: CDR1 SGHVS, CDR2 FNYEAQ. There are 17 residues in the CDR3. The CDR3 DNA sequence: TGTGCCAGCAGCTCAGCACCGGGACTAGCGGGGGGTTGGGAGCAGTTCTTC. Protein product: CASSSAPGLAGGWEQFF.

This clonotype was counted many times. This chain links TRBV7-9 with TRBJ2-7; 9 bases are a match to TRBD1. CDR1 and CDR2 (germline): SEHNR, FQNEAQ (reference sequence). The V segment lost 4 bases and the J segment 6 bases; nucleotides outside the gene matches: 7. This CDR3 region has 14 residues. CDR3 in amino acids: CASSSQGQGAEQYV. Here the CDR3 DNA reads TGTGCCAGCAGCTCACAGGGACAGGGAGCCGAGCAGTACGTC.

This clonotype was observed a few times. The V and J genes are TRBV7-3 and TRBJ2-3; either TRBD1 or TRBD2 may fit D (5 bases each). The CDR3 is 16 amino acids. The germline V gene has CDR1 SGHTA and CDR2 FQGTGA. With 5 bases removed from V and 1 base from J, the gap between germline ends came to 16 bases. The CDR3 spells CASSPVATAGTDTQYF. The CDR3 DNA reads TGTGCCAGCAGCCCTGTAGCGACAGCCGGCACAGATACGCAGTATTTT.

The CDR3 region is CASSQDLSHTSTDTQYF. DNA for the CDR3: TGTGCCAGCAGCCAAGATTTGAGTCACACTAGCACAGATACGCAGTATTTT. The V call is TRBV4-2, the J call TRBJ2-3; no firm D call. CDR3 length: 17 amino acids. The germline V gene encodes CDR1 LGHNA and CDR2 YNFKEQ. V lost 0 bases and J lost 0, with 13 bases in between.

This clonotype occurred a few times. The chain is built from TRBV7-2 and TRBJ1-3; D possibly corresponds to TRBD1 (5 bases). The CDR3 sequence is 15 residues long. The V gene's germline CDR1 is SGHTA and CDR2 FQGNSA. Trimming stripped 3 bases from V and 2 bases from J, with 11 bases between. CDR3 amino acids: CASSLGGETGNTIYF. CDR3 sequence (DNA): TGTGCCAGCAGCTTGGGGGGGGAGACTGGAAACACCATATATTTT.

This clonotype was picked up many times. The V call is TRBV6-2 or TRBV6-3, the J call TRBJ2-4, with 7 bases fitting TRBD1. Trimming cost V 6 bases and J 5 bases; bases outside gene matches: 1. The CDR3 runs to 12 residues. Germline CDR1 and CDR2: MNHEY and SVGEGT. CDR3 region: CASSGTENIQYF. DNA of the CDR3: TGTGCCAGCAGCGGGACAGAAAACATTCAGTACTTC.

This clonotype was seen ten or more times. The chain uses TRBV6-6 and TRBJ2-1, with TRBD1 matching over 7 bases. V trimming: 4 bases; J trimming: 7 bases; junction bases outside the gene matches: 4. Germline CDR1 is MNHNY and CDR2 is SVGAGI (reference sequence). The CDR3 length is 13 residues. CDR3 DNA: TGTGCCAGCAGTTCCAACAGGGGAAATGAGCAGTTCTTC. Protein: CASSSNRGNEQFF.

This clonotype was observed a handful of times. The chain is built from TRBV5-1 and TRBJ2-3; no clear D gene. V was pared by 2 bases and J by 1 base, with 11 bases between. Germline-derived CDR1 and CDR2 are SGHRS and YFSETQ. The CDR3 runs 15 residues. CDR3 sequence: CASSFRTAGTDTQYF. In nucleotides, the CDR3 is TGCGCCAGCAGCTTTCGTACAGCAGGCACAGATACGCAGTATTTT.